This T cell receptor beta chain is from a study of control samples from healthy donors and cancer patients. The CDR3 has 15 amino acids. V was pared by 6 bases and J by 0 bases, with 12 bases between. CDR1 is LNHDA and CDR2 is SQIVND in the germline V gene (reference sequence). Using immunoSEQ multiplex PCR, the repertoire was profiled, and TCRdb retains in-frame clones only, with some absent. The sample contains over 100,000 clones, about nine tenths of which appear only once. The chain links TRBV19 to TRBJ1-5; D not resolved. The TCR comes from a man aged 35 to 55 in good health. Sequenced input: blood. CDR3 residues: CASRPGSGSNQPQHF. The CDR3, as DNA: TGTGCCAGTAGACCTGGGAGCGGTAGCAATCAGCCCCAGCATTTT.